This T cell receptor (beta chain) was obtained from a study of blood T cell repertoires in COVID-19. On the study more broadly: Specimens from acute and convalescent COVID-19 originated in the United States, Italy and Spain. PBMCs, B-cell-depleted T cells, or T cells were the source of the cDNA or gDNA that made up the material.

Authors' methods: Reference gene primers were amplified, and this amplification served to estimate nucleated cell counts. Assay used: immunoSEQ multiplex PCR; TCRdb lists only in-frame clones, some missing. Clone size and V and J calls were adopted from that table, with D and trimming inferred from the DNA. The sample carries around 310,000 clones, around 89% recorded once. This study enrolled people aged roughly 18 to 90 from 20 to 25 US geographic areas. In germline, CDR1 is KGHDR, CDR2 SFDVKD. Trimming took 7 bases from V and 0 from J; bases not matched to a gene: 11. This CDR3 spans 18 amino acids.

J is TRBJ1-5 and V is TRBV24-1, with 10 nucleotides matching TRBD1. The receptor's source is a woman between 40 and 50 years old who had recovered from COVID-19. The sample taken for sequencing was PBMCs or T cells enriched from blood (not recorded which). The CDR3 bases are TGTGCCACCAGGGGTTGTGGGACAGGGGTTTATAGCAATCAGCCCCAGCATTTT. Translated: CATRGCGTGVYSNQPQHF.